This TCR beta chain was found in a study of T cell responses to AZD1222 COVID-19 vaccine. The CDR3 sequence is 12 residues long. Germline CDR1 SQVTM, CDR2 ANQGSEA. V lost 2 bases and J lost 6, with 11 bases in between. The method was immunoSEQ multiplex PCR; TCRdb's version includes in-frame clones alone and lacks a portion of them. Of almost 70,000 clones in the sample, 75% to 90% are singletons; the top ten hold nearly 25%. Notes on the study in general: The study sampled repertoires only after the peak T cell response. Mostly white British, mostly female donors; authors suggested clonal diversity may be underestimated. Spike regions recognized by vaccine-associated CD4 TCRs spanned the protein, led by 160-218 and 743-854.

With respect to this clone: Its specificity is unknown.

The J gene is TRBJ2-7, the V gene TRBV29-1, with no clear D. The clonotype comes from an adult who received the AZD1222 COVID-19 vaccine. The sequenced sample was peripheral blood, obtained 28 days after the second AZD1222 dose. CDR3 nucleotide sequence: TGCAGCGTTGAAACTGTAGGGTTCGAGCAGTACTTC. As protein: CSVETVGFEQYF.